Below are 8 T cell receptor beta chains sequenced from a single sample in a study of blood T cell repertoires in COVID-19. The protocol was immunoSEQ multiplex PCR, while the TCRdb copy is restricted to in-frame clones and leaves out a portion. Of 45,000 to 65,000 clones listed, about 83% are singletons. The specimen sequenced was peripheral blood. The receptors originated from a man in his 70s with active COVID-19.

In DNA form, the CDR3 reads TGTGCCAGCAGCCCCAATTTGAGGGAGCAGTACTTC. Amino acids: CASSPNLREQYF. The chain is built from TRBV9 and TRBJ2-7; D is unresolved. The CDR3 has 12 amino acids. Germline CDR1 reads SGDLS; CDR2 reads YYNGEE. The V end was cut by 4 bases, the J end by 7 bases, with 12 bases between. The full variable domain, completed using reference TRBV9 and TRBJ2-7, is DSGVTQTPKHLITATGQRVTLRCSPRSGDLSVYWYQQSLDQGLQFLIQYYNGEERAKGNILERFSAQQFPDLHSELNLSSLELGDSALYFCASSPNLREQYFGPGTRLTVT.

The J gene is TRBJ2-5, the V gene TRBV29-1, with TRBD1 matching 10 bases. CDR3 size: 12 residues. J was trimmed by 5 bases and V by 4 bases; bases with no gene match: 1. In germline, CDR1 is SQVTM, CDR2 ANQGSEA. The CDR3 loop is CSVGDRGETQYF. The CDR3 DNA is TGCAGCGTTGGGGACAGGGGCGAGACCCAGTACTTC.

CDR3 residues: CSVERGGGADEQFF. In DNA form, the CDR3 reads TGCAGCGTTGAAAGAGGCGGGGGGGCCGATGAGCAGTTCTTC. The chain employs TRBV29-1 and TRBJ2-1; 9 bases map to TRBD2. The CDR3 is 14 amino acids. The V segment lost 2 bases and the J segment 8 bases; nucleotides outside the gene matches: 7. CDR1 is SQVTM, CDR2 ANQGSEA, per germline.

In DNA, the CDR3 is TGTGCCAGCAGCTCTCCCGGACAGGGGAAAACTGAAGCTTTCTTT. Its protein product is CASSSPGQGKTEAFF. V is TRBV7-2 and J is TRBJ1-1; 9 bases match TRBD1. The V gene end was trimmed by 4 bases and the J gene end by 5 bases; junction bases not matched to a gene: 8. The CDR3 is 15 residues long. Germline-derived CDR1 and CDR2 are SGHTA and FQGNSA.

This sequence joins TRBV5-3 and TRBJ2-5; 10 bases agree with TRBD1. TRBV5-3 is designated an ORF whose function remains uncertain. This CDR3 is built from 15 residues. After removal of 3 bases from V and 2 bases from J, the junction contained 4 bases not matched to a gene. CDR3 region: CARSSGQGVQETQYF. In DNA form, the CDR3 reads TGTGCCAGAAGCTCAGGACAGGGGGTTCAAGAGACCCAGTACTTC.

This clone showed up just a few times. The CDR3 nucleotides are TGTGCCAGCAGCGGCGGGGGGCCCCAAGAGACCCAGTACTTC. Protein product: CASSGGGPQETQYF. The V gene is TRBV9, the J gene TRBJ2-5; 8 bases line up with TRBD2. With 3 bases clipped from V and 1 base from J, the junction kept 2 bases outside the gene matches. There are 14 residues in the CDR3. Per germline, CDR1 SGDLS and CDR2 YYNGEE.

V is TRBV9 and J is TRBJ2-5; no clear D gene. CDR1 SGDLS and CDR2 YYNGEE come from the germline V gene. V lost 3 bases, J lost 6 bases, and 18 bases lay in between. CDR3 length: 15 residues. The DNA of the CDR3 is TGTGCCAGCAGCGCTGCGGTTGATGGTAGACAGACCCAGTACTTC. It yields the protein CASSAAVDGRQTQYF.

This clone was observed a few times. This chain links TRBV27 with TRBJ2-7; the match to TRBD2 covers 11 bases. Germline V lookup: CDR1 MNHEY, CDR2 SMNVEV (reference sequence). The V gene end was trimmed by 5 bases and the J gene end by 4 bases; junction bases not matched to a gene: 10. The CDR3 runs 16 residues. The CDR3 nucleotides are TGTGCCAGCAGTCAAATTTACGGGACTAGCGGATACGAGCAGTACTTC. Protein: CASSQIYGTSGYEQYF.